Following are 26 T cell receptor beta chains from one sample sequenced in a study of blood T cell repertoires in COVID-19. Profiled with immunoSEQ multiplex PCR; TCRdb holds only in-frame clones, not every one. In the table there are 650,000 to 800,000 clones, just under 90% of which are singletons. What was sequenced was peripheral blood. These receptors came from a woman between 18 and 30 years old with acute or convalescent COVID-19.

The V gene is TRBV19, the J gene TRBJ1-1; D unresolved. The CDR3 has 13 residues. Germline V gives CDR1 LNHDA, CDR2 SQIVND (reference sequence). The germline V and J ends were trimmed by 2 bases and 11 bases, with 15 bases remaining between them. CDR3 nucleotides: TGTGCCAGTAGTATATCCTCCCCGCGCGGGGCTTTCTTT. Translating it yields CASSISSPRGAFF. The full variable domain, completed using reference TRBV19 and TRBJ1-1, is DGGITQSPKYLFRKEGQNVTLSCEQNLNHDAMYWYRQDPGQGLRLIYYSQIVNDFQKGDIAEGYSVSREKKESFPLTVTSAQKNPTAFYLCASSISSPRGAFFGQGTRLTVV.

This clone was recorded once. The CDR3 DNA follows: TGTGCCAGCAAAGTACAGGTTAACTATGGCTACACCTTC. This translates into CASKVQVNYGYTF. The rearrangement uses TRBV6-5 and TRBJ1-2, with D possibly matching TRBD1 (5 bases). Germline V gives CDR1 MNHEY, CDR2 SVGAGI. V was trimmed by 7 bases and J by 1 base, leaving 10 bases between them. The CDR3 runs 13 residues.

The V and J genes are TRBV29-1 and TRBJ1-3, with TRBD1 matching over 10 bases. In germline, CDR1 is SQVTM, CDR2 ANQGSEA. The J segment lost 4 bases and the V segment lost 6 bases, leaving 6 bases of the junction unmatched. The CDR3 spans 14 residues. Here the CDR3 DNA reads TGCAGCGTCTTAGACAGGGGGCAAGGAAACACCATATATTTT. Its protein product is CSVLDRGQGNTIYF.

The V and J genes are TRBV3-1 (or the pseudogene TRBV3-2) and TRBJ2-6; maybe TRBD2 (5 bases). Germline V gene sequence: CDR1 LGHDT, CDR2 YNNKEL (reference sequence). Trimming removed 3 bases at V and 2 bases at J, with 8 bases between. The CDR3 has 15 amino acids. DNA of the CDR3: TGTGCCAGCAGCCACGGGGTTGCTGGGGCCAACGTCCTGACTTTC. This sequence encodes CASSHGVAGANVLTF.

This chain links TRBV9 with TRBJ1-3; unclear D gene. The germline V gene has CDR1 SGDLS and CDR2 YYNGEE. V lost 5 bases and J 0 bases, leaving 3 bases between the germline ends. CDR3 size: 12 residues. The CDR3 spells CASRSSGNTIYF. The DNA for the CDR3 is TGTGCCAGCAGGAGCTCTGGAAACACCATATATTTT.

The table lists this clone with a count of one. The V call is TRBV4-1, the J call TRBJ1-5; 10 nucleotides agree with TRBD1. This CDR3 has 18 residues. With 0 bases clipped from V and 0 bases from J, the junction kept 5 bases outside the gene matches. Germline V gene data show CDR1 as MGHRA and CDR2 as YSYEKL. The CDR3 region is CASSQERQGADSNQPQHF. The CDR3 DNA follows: TGCGCCAGCAGCCAAGAACGACAGGGGGCCGATAGCAATCAGCCCCAGCATTTT.

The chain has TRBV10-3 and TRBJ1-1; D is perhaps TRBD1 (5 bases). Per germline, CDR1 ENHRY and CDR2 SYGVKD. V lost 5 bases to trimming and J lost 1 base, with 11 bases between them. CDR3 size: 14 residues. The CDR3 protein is CAISQTATNTEAFF. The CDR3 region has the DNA TGTGCCATCAGTCAGACAGCAACGAACACTGAAGCTTTCTTT.

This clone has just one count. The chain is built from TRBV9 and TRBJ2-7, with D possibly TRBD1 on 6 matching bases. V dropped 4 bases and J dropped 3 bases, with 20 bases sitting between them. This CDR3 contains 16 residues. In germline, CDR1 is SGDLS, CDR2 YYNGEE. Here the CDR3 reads CASSPHLVDSFYEQYF. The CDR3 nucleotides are TGTGCCAGCAGCCCCCATTTGGTGGACAGTTTCTACGAGCAGTACTTC.

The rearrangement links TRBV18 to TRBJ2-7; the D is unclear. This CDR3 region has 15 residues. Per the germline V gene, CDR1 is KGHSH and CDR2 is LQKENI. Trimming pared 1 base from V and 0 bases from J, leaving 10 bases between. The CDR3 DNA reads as TGTGCCAGCTCACCACTTTCCCAGGACTCCTACGAGCAGTACTTC. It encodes CASSPLSQDSYEQYF.

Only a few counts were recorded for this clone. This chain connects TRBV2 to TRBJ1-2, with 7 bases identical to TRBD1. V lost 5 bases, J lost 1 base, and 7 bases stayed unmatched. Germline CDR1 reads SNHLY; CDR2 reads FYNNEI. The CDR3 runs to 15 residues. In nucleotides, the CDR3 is TGTGCCAGCAGTAAAAGACAGGGTAATAACTATGGCTACACCTTC. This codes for CASSKRQGNNYGYTF.

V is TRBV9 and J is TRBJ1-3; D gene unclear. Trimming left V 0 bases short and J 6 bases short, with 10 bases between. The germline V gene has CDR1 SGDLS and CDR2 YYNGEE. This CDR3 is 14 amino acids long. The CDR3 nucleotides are TGTGCCAGCAGCGTAGCCGGAACAGAAAACACCATATATTTT. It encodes CASSVAGTENTIYF.

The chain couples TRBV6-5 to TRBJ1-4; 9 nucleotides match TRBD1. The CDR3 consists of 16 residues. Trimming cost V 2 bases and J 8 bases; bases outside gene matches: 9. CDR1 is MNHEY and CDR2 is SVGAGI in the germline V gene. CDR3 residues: CASSYQDRGAGEKLFF. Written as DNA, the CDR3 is TGTGCCAGCAGTTACCAGGACAGGGGAGCTGGGGAAAAACTGTTTTTT.

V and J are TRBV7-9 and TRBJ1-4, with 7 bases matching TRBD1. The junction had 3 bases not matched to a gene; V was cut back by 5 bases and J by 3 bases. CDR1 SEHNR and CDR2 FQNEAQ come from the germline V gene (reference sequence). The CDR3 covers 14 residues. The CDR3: CASSTQGSNEKLFF. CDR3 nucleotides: TGTGCCAGCAGCACACAGGGGTCTAATGAAAAACTGTTTTTT.

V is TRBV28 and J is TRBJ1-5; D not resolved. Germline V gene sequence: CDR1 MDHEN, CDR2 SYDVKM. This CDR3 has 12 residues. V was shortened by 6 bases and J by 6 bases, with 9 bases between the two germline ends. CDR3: CASSLRIQPQHF. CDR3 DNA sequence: TGTGCCAGCAGCCTAAGAATTCAGCCCCAGCATTTT.

In DNA form, the CDR3 reads TGTGCCAGCAGTTCGACAGAGAACACTGAAGCTTTCTTT. It translates to CASSSTENTEAFF. The chain carries TRBV6-2 or TRBV6-3 and TRBJ1-1; a weak D match, TRBD1 (5 bases). The ends were cut back, 4 bases at V and 1 base at J, with 7 bases in the middle. The CDR3 spans 13 residues. CDR1 is MNHEY, CDR2 SVGEGT, per germline.

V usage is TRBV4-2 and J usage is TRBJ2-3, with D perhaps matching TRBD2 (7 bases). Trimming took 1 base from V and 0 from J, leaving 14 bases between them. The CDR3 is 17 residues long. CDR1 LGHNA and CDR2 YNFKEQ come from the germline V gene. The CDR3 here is CASSQGPRGASTDTQYF. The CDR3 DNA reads TGTGCCAGCAGCCAAGGCCCTCGGGGGGCTAGCACAGATACGCAGTATTTT.

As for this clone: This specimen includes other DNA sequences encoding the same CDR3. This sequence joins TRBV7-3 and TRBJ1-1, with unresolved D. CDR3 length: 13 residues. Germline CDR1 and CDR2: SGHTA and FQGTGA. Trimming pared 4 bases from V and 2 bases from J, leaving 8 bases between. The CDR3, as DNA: TGTGCCAGCAGCTCCCAGACTAACACTGAAGCTTTCTTT. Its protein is CASSSQTNTEAFF.

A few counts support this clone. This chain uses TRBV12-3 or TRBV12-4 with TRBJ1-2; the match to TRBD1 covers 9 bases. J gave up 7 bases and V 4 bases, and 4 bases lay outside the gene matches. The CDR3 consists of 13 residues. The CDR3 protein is CASSYGDRAGYTF. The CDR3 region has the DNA TGTGCCAGCAGTTACGGGGACAGGGCTGGCTACACCTTC.

In nucleotides, the CDR3 is TGTGCCAGCGGGGCCGGGACTAACTACAATGAGCAGTTCTTC. Protein sequence: CASGAGTNYNEQFF. The chain uses TRBV9 and TRBJ2-1; 7 bases map to TRBD2. J was trimmed by 3 bases and V by 7 bases; bases with no gene match: 7. This CDR3 region has 14 residues. Germline V CDR1 and CDR2: SGDLS, YYNGEE. Looking up the rest from reference TRBV9 and TRBJ2-1 gives the full variable domain: DSGVTQTPKHLITATGQRVTLRCSPRSGDLSVYWYQQSLDQGLQFLIQYYNGEERAKGNILERFSAQQFPDLHSELNLSSLELGDSALYFCASGAGTNYNEQFFGPGTRLTVL.

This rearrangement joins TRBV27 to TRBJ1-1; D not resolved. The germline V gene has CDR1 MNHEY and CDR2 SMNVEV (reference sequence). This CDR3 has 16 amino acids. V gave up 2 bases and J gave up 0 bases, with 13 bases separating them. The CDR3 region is CASSLAGSRMNTEAFF. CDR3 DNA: TGTGCCAGCAGTTTAGCAGGATCCCGCATGAACACTGAAGCTTTCTTT.

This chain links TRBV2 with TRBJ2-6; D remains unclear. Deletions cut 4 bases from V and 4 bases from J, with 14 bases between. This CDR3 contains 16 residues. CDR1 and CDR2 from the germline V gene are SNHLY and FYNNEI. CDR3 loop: CASSGATPAGANVLTF. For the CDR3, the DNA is TGTGCCAGCAGTGGGGCAACCCCTGCAGGGGCCAACGTCCTGACTTTC.

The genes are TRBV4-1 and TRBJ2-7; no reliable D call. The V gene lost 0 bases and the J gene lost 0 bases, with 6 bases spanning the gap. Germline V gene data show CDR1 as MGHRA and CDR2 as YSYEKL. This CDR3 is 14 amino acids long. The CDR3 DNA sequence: TGCGCCAGCAGCCAAGAGGTCGGCTCCTACGAGCAGTACTTC. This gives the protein CASSQEVGSYEQYF.

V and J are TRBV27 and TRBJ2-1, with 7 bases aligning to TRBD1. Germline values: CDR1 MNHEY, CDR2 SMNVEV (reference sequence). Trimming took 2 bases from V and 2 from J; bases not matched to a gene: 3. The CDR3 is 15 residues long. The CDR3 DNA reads TGTGCCAGCAGTTTAGGGCAGGGGGCCTACAATGAGCAGTTCTTC. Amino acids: CASSLGQGAYNEQFF.

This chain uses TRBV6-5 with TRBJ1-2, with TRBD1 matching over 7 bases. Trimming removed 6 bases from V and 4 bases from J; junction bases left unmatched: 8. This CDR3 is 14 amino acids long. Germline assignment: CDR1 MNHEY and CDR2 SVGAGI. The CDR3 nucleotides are TGTGCCAGCAGGATAACAGGGGAATCCTATGGCTACACCTTC. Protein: CASRITGESYGYTF.

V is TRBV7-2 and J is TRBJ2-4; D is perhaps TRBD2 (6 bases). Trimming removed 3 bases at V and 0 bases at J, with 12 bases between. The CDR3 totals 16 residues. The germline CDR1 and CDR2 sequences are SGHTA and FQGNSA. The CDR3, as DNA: TGTGCCAGCAGCTTCAGTACGGGGGTAGCCAAAAACATTCAGTACTTC. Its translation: CASSFSTGVAKNIQYF. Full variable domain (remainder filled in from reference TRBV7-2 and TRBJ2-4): GAGVSQSPSNKVTEKGKDVELRCDPISGHTALYWYRQSLGQGLEFLIYFQGNSAPDKSGLPSDRFSAERTGGSVSTLTIQRTQQEDSAVYLCASSFSTGVAKNIQYFGAGTRLSVL.

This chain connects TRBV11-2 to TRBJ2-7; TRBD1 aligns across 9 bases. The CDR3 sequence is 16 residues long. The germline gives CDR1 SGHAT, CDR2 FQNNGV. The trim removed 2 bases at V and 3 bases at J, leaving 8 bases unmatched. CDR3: CASSLMRGQGRYEQYF. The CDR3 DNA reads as TGTGCCAGCAGCTTAATGAGGGGACAGGGTCGCTACGAGCAGTACTTC.